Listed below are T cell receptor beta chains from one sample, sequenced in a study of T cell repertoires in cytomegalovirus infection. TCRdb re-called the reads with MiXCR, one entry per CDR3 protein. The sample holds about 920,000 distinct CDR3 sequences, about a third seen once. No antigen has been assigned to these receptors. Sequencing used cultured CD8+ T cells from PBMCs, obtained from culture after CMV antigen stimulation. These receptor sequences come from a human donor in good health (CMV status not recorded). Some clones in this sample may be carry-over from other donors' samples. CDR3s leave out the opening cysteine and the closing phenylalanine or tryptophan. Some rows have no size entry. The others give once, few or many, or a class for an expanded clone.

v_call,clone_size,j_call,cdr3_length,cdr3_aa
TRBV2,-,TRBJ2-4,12,ASNEALAKNIQY
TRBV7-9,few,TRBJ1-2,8,ASSLVGNT
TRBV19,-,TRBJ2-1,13,ASREGQGTNNEQF
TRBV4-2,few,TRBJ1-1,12,ASSQRPQGTEAF
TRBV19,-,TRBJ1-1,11,ASSGWTDTEAF
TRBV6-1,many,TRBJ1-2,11,ASSPGTGIGYT
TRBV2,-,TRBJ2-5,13,ASRGDRGYGETQY
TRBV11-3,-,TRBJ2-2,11,ASSFTETGELF
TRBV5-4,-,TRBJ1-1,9,ASSPQGGAF
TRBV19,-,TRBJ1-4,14,ASSATTASTNEKLF
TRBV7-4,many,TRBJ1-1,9,ASTLETEAF
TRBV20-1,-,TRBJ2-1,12,SAKDRGFYNEQF
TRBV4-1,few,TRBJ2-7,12,ASSQDGPRYEQY
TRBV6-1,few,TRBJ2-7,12,ASSPGPNSYEQY
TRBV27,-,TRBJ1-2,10,ASRQGAHGYT
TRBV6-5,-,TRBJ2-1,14,ASSYSGTGKGNEQF
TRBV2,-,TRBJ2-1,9,ASSTPIEQF
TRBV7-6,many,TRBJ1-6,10,ASRGLGSPLH
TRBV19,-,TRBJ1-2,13,ASSILGEANYGYT
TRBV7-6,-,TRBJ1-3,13,ASSFGAGAGNTIY
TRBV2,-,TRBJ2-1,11,ASTGQAYNEQF
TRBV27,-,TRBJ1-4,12,ASSSMTTNEKLF
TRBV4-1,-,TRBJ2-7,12,ASSQKGATYEQY
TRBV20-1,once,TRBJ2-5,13,SASTLQGIQETQY
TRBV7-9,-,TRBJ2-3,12,ASSPDAGIGTQY
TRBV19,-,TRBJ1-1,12,ASSIKGALPEAF
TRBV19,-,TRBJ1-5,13,ASSIWEGGDQPQH
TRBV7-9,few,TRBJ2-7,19,ATATPRLGLRAGKDSYEQY
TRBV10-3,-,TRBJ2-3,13,AISTSGTERDTQY
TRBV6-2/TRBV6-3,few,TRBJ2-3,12,ASSFVRRTDTQY
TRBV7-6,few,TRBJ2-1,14,ASSGGELPGVNEQF
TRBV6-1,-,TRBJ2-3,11,ASSEHGGFEQY
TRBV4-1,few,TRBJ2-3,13,ASSQAQGFPDTQY
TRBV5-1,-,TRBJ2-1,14,ASSLEEAGLRDEQF
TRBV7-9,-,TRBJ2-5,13,ASSLSHLGQETQY